This entry features one T cell receptor beta chain sequence. This specimen belongs to a study of early T cells in non-severe SARS-CoV-2 infection. TCRdb fed the 5' RACE reads into MiXCR, producing one record per CDR3 protein. The table shows 50,000 to 60,000 distinct CDR3 sequences, with 7.5% to 9.5% occurring only once. Germline lookup yields CDR1 SGHRS and CDR2 YFSETQ. Trimming removed 4 bases at V and 2 bases at J, with 19 bases between. There are 16 residues in the CDR3. This receptor was identified in an adult who was a healthcare worker with PCR-confirmed SARS-CoV-2 infection or an uninfected control (not recorded which). J is TRBJ2-7 and V is TRBV5-1; D may be TRBD2 (6 bases). Specimen: whole blood, collected at baseline. Here the CDR3 DNA reads TGCGCCAGCAGCCTTCACTCGGGGGACGCCCCCTACGAGCAGTACTTC. It is translated as CASSLHSGDAPYEQYF.